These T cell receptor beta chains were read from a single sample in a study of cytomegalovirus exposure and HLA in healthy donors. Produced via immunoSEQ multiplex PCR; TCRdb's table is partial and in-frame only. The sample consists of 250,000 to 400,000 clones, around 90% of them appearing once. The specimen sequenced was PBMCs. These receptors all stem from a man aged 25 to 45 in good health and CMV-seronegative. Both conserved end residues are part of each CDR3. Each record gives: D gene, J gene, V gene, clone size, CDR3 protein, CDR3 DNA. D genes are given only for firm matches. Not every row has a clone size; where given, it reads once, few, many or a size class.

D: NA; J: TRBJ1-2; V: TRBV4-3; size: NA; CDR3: CASSQVSTGLNGYTF; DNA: TGCGCCAGCAGCCAAGTTTCGACAGGTTTGAATGGCTACACCTTC
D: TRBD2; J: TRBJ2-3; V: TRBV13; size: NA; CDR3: CASSPPKRGGADTQYF; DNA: TGTGCCAGCAGCCCCCCTAAGCGGGGTGGGGCAGATACGCAGTATTTT
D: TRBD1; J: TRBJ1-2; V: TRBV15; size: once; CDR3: CATSSGQGSGYTF; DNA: TGTGCCACCAGCAGCGGACAGGGCTCGGGCTACACCTTC
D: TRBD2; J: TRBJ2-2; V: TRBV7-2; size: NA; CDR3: CASSPGLAGTSNTGELFF; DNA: TGTGCCAGCAGCCCGGGACTAGCGGGGACCTCGAACACCGGGGAGCTGTTTTTT
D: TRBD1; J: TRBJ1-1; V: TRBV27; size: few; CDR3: CASSTTGGNTEAFF; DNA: TGTGCCAGCAGTACGACAGGGGGGAACACTGAAGCTTTCTTT
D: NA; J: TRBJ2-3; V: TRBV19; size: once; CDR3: CASSIDGQTRDTQYF; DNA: TGTGCCAGTAGCATAGATGGACAGACGCGCGATACGCAGTATTTT
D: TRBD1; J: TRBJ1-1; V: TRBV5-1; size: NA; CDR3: CASSSGQGAGGTEAFF; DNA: TGCGCCAGCAGCTCGGGACAGGGGGCAGGGGGCACTGAAGCTTTCTTT
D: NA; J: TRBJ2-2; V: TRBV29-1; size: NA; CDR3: CSVDRSNTGELFF; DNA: TGCAGCGTTGACCGGTCGAACACCGGGGAGCTGTTTTTT
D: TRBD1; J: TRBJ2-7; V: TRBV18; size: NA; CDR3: CASSLPGQGAGEQYF; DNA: TGTGCCAGCTCACTACCGGGACAGGGGGCCGGCGAGCAGTACTTC
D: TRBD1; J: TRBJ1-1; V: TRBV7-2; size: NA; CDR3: CASSLEDRGRGTEAFF; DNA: TGTGCCAGCAGCTTAGAAGACAGGGGGCGTGGGACTGAAGCTTTCTTT
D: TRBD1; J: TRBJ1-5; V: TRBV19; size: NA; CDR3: CASRWTGSNQPQHF; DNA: TGTGCCAGTAGATGGACAGGGAGCAATCAGCCCCAGCATTTT
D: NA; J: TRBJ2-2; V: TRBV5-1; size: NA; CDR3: CASSLAVTGELFF; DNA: TGCGCCAGCAGCTTGGCCGTCACCGGGGAGCTGTTTTTT
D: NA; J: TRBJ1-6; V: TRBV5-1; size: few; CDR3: CASSRFSGGGSPLHF; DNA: TGCGCCAGCAGCCGCTTTTCGGGGGGCGGATCACCCCTCCACTTT
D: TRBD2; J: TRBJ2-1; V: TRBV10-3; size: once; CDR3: CATSRSGGAYNEQFF; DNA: TGTGCCACCTCTCGCAGCGGGGGTGCCTACAATGAGCAGTTCTTC